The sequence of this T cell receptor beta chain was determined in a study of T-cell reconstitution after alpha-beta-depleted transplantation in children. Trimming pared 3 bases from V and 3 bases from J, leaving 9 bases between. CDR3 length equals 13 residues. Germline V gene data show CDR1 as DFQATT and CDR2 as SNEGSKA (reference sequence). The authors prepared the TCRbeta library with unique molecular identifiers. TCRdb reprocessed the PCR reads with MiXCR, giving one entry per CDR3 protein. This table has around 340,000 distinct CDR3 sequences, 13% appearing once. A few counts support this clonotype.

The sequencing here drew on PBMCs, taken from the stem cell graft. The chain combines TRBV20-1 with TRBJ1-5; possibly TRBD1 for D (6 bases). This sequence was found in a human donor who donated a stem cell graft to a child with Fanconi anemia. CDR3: CSARNRANQPQHF. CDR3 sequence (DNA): TGCAGTGCTAGGAACAGGGCCAATCAGCCCCAGCATTTT.